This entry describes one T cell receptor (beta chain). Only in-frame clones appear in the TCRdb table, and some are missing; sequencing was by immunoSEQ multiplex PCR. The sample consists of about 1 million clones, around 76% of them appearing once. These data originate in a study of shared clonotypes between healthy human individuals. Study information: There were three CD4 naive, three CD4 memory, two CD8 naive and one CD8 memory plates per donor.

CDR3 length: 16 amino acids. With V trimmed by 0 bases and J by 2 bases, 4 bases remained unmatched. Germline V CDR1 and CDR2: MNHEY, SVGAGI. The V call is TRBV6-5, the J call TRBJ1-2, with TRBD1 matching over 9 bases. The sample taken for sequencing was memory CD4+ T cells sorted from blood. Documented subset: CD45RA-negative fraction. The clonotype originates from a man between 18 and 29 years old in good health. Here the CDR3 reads CASSYSTGGPNYGYTF. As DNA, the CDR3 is TGTGCCAGCAGTTACTCGACAGGGGGACCCAACTATGGCTACACCTTC.